The 9 T cell receptor beta chains presented below share a single source sample, sequenced in a study of shared clonotypes between healthy human individuals. Some clones are missing from TCRdb's copy, which holds only in-frame ones; the method was immunoSEQ multiplex PCR. The table records about 960,000 clones, more than 75% of them present only once. Input material: memory CD4+ T cells sorted from blood. Sample subset: CD45RA-negative fraction. These receptors were taken from a man younger than 30 in good health.

Concerning this clone itself: The same CDR3 also results from other DNA sequences found in this sample. The CDR3: CASSPSANTGELFF. The CDR3 region has the DNA TGTGCCAGCTCACCGTCAGCGAACACCGGGGAGCTGTTTTTT. The rearrangement joins TRBV18 to TRBJ2-2; D unclear. V was clipped by 3 bases and J by 0 bases, with 5 bases between them. Germline assignment: CDR1 KGHSH and CDR2 LQKENI. The CDR3 is 14 amino acids.

V usage is TRBV2 and J usage is TRBJ2-3, with D perhaps TRBD2 (6 bases). Germline V lookup: CDR1 SNHLY, CDR2 FYNNEI. This CDR3 spans 14 amino acids. Trimming took off 7 bases at V and 5 bases at J, with 16 bases between the two ends. CDR3 amino acids: CASTPSETGDTQYF. The CDR3, as DNA: TGTGCCAGCACCCCTAGCGAAACGGGAGATACGCAGTATTTT.

This clone came up a few times. Other nucleotide sequences from this sample produce the same CDR3. This chain joins TRBV4-3 and TRBJ2-1; possibly TRBD1 or TRBD2 for D (5 bases each). This CDR3 comprises 12 residues. CDR1 LGHNA and CDR2 YSLEER come from the germline V gene. Trimming removed 0 bases at V and 10 bases at J, with 7 bases between. CDR3 region: CASSQDWGEQFF. CDR3 DNA sequence: TGCGCCAGCAGCCAAGATTGGGGGGAGCAGTTCTTC.

The V call is TRBV7-3, the J call TRBJ2-7; D might be TRBD2 (7 bases). Germline assignment: CDR1 SGHTA and CDR2 FQGTGA. The CDR3 extends over 14 amino acids. With 7 bases removed from V and 6 bases from J, the gap between germline ends came to 19 bases. CDR3 in DNA: TGTGCCAGCAAACAAGGGGGGGCCGACAGCGAGCAGTACTTC. Protein: CASKQGGADSEQYF. The full variable domain, in which reference TRBV7-3 and TRBJ2-7 provide the parts outside the CDR3, is GAGVSQTPSNKVTEKGKYVELRCDPISGHTALYWYRQSLGQGPEFLIYFQGTGAADDSGLPNDRFFAVRPEGSVSTLKIQRTERGDSAVYLCASKQGGADSEQYFGPGTRLTVT.

The V call is TRBV19, the J call TRBJ1-2, with D maybe TRBD1 (5 bases). Germline assignment: CDR1 LNHDA and CDR2 SQIVND (reference sequence). V was clipped by 7 bases and J by 4 bases, with 19 bases between them. The CDR3 is 15 amino acids. DNA for the CDR3: TGTGCCAGTAAGGCCCAGGGTGGCGGCGGCTATGGCTACACCTTC. This gives the protein CASKAQGGGGYGYTF.

In its sample, this clone was seen once. The rearrangement links TRBV2 to TRBJ2-4; 8 bases are a match to TRBD1. This CDR3 has 12 amino acids. Trimming removed 6 bases from V and 9 bases from J; junction bases left unmatched: 4. Germline V gene data show CDR1 as SNHLY and CDR2 as FYNNEI. The CDR3 coding sequence is TGTGCCAGCAGGGGACAGGTTATCATTCAGTACTTC. It encodes CASRGQVIIQYF.

The V gene is TRBV5-1, the J gene TRBJ2-5; D is possibly TRBD1 or TRBD2 (5 bases each). Looked up from germline, CDR1 is SGHRS and CDR2 is YFSETQ. CDR3 length: 15 amino acids. Trimming left V 3 bases short and J 3 bases short, with 15 bases between. The CDR3 here is CASSSNTGTKETQYF. CDR3 DNA: TGCGCCAGCAGCTCTAACACCGGGACGAAAGAGACCCAGTACTTC.

V usage is TRBV9 and J usage is TRBJ2-3, with 9 nucleotides matching TRBD2. This CDR3 is built from 16 residues. CDR1 and CDR2 from the germline V gene are SGDLS and YYNGEE. The junction had 6 bases not matched to a gene; V was cut back by 3 bases and J by 1 base. Written as DNA, the CDR3 is TGTGCCAGCAGCGCGCCGCAGCGGGGGGGCACAGATACGCAGTATTTT. This gives the protein CASSAPQRGGTDTQYF.

The V and J genes are TRBV9 and TRBJ1-1; no clear D. V was pared by 0 bases and J by 1 base, with 13 bases between. CDR3 length equals 16 residues. Germline CDR1 is SGDLS and CDR2 is YYNGEE. CDR3 sequence: CASSVGAENPNTEAFF. In nucleotides, the CDR3 is TGTGCCAGCAGCGTAGGGGCGGAGAACCCGAACACTGAAGCTTTCTTT.